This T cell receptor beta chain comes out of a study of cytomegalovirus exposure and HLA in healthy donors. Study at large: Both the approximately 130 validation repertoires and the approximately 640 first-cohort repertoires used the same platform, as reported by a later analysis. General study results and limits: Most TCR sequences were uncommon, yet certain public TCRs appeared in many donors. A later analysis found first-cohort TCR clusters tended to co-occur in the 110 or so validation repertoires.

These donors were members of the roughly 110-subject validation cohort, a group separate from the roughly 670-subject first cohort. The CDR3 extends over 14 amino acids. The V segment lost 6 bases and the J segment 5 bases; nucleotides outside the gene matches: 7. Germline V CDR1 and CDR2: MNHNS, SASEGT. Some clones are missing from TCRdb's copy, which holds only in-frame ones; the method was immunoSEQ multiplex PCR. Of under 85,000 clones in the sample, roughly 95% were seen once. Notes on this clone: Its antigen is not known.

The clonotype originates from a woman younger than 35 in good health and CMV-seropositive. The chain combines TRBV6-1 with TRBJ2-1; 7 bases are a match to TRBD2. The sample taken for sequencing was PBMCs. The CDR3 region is CASSPGTKNNEQFF. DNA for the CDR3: TGTGCCAGCAGCCCGGGGACTAAAAACAATGAGCAGTTCTTC.